The clone carrying this T cell receptor beta chain was detected only a few times. Its matching antigen is unknown. Barcoded TCR alpha and TCR beta cDNA libraries with UMIs came from 5'RACE using constant-segment primers. TCRdb re-called the 5' RACE reads with MiXCR, one entry per CDR3 protein. This sample carries fewer than 250,000 distinct CDR3 sequences, about 16% of them seen once, and the ten largest clones take around 2.2%. Trimming pared 0 bases from V and 8 bases from J, leaving 8 bases between. Germline V lookup: CDR1 GTSNPN, CDR2 SVGIG (reference sequence). This CDR3 comprises 12 residues. This sample stems from a study of T-cell memory formation after mild COVID-19. Study observations and caveats: CD4+ contracting clones were mainly CM and EM; CD8+ ones, EMRA. Prior to infection, memory already included some responding clones, suggesting cross-reactive memory joined.

J is TRBJ2-1 and V is TRBV30; D is undetermined. The receptor was derived from an adult woman who had mild COVID-19 (a few samples of this study predate the infection). Cell type and time point are not known. Material for sequencing was PBMCs or a T cell subset sorted from them (not recorded which). CDR3 loop: CAWSVSNHEQFF. The CDR3, as DNA: TGTGCCTGGAGTGTGAGTAACCATGAGCAGTTCTTC.